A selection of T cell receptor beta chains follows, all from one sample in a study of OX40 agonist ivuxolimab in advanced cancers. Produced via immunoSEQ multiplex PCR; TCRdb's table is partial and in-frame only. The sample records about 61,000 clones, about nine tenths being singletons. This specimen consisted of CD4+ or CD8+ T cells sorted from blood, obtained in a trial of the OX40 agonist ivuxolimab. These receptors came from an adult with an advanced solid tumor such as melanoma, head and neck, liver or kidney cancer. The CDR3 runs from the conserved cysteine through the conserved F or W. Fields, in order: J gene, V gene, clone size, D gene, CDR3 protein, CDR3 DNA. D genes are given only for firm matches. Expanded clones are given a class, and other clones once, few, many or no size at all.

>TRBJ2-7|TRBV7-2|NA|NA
CASSLYYEQYF
TGTGCCAGCAGCTTATATTACGAGCAGTACTTC
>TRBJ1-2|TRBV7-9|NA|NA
CASSLVPDYGYTF
TGTGCCAGCAGCTTAGTTCCAGACTATGGCTACACCTTC
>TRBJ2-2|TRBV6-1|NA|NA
CASSEVRGFGELFF
TGTGCCAGCAGTGAAGTTAGGGGCTTCGGGGAGCTGTTTTTT
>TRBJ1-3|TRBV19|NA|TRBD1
CASTVQGAGNTIYF
TGTGCCAGTACCGTCCAGGGGGCTGGAAACACCATATATTTT
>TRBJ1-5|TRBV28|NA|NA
CASSRTGPRLPNQPQHF
TGTGCCAGCAGTCGCACGGGACCTAGGCTACCCAATCAGCCCCAGCATTTT
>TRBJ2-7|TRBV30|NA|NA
CAWSEAVPYEQYF
TGTGCCTGGAGTGAGGCAGTCCCCTACGAGCAGTACTTC
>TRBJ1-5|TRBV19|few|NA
CASSGWVRGHQPQHF
TGTGCCAGTAGTGGGTGGGTTCGGGGTCATCAGCCCCAGCATTTT
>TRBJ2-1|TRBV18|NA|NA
CASSPFASGGLLYNEQFF
TGTGCCAGCTCACCTTTCGCAAGTGGGGGCCTCCTGTACAATGAGCAGTTCTTC
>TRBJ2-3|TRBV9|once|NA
CASSVTGTDTQYF
TGTGCCAGCAGCGTAACAGGCACAGATACGCAGTATTTT
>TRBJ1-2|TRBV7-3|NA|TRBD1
CASSPGQGLSGYTF
TGTGCCAGCAGCCCCGGACAGGGTTTATCTGGCTACACCTTC
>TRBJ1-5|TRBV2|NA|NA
CASTGEFIQPQHF
TGTGCCAGCACTGGGGAATTCATTCAGCCCCAGCATTTT
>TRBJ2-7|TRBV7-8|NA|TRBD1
CASRNRGTYEQYF
TGTGCCAGCAGAAACAGGGGAACCTACGAGCAGTACTTC
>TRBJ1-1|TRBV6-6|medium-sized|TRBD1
CASSYSPGQGVTEAFF
TGTGCCAGCAGTTACTCGCCGGGACAGGGAGTCACTGAAGCTTTCTTT
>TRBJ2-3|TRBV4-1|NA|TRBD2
CASSFRTSGRTDTQYF
TGCGCCAGCAGCTTTCGGACTAGCGGGAGAACCGATACGCAGTATTTT
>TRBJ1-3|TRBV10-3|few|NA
CAIRPDSGNTIYF
TGTGCCATCAGACCCGACTCTGGAAACACCATATATTTT
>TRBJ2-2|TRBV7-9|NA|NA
CASSPWTGELFF
TGTGCCAGCAGCCCCTGGACCGGGGAGCTGTTTTTT
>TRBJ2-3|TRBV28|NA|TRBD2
CASSPLAENTDTQYF
TGTGCCAGCAGCCCACTAGCGGAGAACACAGATACGCAGTATTTT
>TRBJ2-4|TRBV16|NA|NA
CASSQSGGFSDIQYF
TGTGCCAGCAGCCAATCTGGGGGATTTAGCGACATTCAGTACTTC
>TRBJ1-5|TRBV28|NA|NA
CASSLFLVGGNQPQHF
TGTGCCAGCAGTTTATTTTTGGTAGGCGGGAACCAGCCCCAGCATTTT
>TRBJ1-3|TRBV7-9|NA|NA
CASSFPPGNTIYF
TGTGCCAGCAGTTTCCCGCCAGGAAACACCATATATTTT
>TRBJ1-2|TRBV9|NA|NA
CASSALGEEANYGYTF
TGTGCCAGCAGCGCTCTCGGGGAGGAGGCAAACTATGGCTACACCTTC
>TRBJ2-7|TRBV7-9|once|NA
CASSLSHSYEQYF
TGTGCCAGCAGCTTATCGCACTCCTACGAGCAGTACTTC
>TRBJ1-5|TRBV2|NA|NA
CASRGGFSNQPQHF
TGTGCCAGCAGGGGTGGATTTAGCAATCAGCCCCAGCATTTT
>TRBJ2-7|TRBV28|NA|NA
CASRGNVRRVYEQYF
TGTGCCAGCAGGGGGAACGTCCGGCGGGTATACGAGCAGTACTTC
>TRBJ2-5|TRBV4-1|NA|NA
CASSHNREETQYF
TGCGCCAGCAGCCACAACAGGGAAGAGACCCAGTACTTC
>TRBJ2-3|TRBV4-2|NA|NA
CASSQARSPDTQYF
TGTGCCAGCAGCCAAGCAAGGTCCCCAGATACGCAGTATTTT
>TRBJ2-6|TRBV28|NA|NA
CASSYFVGPGANVLTF
TGTGCCAGCAGCTACTTCGTAGGTCCCGGGGCCAACGTCCTGACTTTC
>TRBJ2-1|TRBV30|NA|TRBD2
CAWNGISGRPYNEQFF
TGTGCCTGGAATGGGATTAGCGGGAGACCCTACAATGAGCAGTTCTTC
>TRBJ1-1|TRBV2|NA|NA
CASKTVPEAFF
TGTGCCAGCAAGACAGTCCCTGAAGCTTTCTTT
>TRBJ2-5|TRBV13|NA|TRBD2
CASSPGFLGGRSGQETQYF
TGTGCCAGCAGTCCAGGGTTCCTCGGGGGGAGGTCCGGCCAAGAGACCCAGTACTTC
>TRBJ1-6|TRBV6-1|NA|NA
CASSEDFPSSPLHF
TGTGCCAGCAGTGAAGACTTCCCCAGTTCACCCCTCCACTTT
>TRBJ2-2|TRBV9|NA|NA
CASSVAYRSTGELFF
TGTGCCAGCAGCGTAGCATACAGGAGCACCGGGGAGCTGTTTTTT
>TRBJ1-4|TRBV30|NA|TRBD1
CAWSSTGVEKLFF
TGTGCCTGGAGTTCCACAGGGGTAGAAAAACTGTTTTTT
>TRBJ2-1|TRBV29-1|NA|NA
CSVSGANYNEQFF
TGCAGCGTCTCTGGGGCGAACTACAATGAGCAGTTCTTC
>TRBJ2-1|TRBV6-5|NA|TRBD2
CASSQLAGRLEQFF
TGTGCCAGCAGTCAACTAGCGGGAAGGCTTGAGCAGTTCTTC
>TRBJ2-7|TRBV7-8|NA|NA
CASSLLVYEQYF
TGTGCCAGCAGCTTACTAGTCTACGAGCAGTACTTC
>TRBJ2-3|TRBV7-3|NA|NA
CASSFRTDTQYF
TGTGCCAGCAGCTTTCGCACAGATACGCAGTATTTT
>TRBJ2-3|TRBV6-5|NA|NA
CASNVGGFPDTQYF
TGTGCCAGCAACGTTGGCGGGTTCCCAGATACGCAGTATTTT
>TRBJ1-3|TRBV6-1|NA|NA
CASSDGTGNTIYF
TGTGCCAGCAGTGATGGGACTGGAAACACCATATATTTT
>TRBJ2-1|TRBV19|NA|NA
CASSRGYNEQFF
TGTGCCAGTAGTAGGGGCTACAATGAGCAGTTCTTC
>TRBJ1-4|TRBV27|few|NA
CASSRFPTNEKLFF
TGTGCCAGCAGCCGATTTCCAACTAATGAAAAACTGTTTTTT
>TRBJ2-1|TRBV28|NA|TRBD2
CASSSLAENYNEQFF
TGTGCCAGCAGTTCTCTAGCGGAAAACTACAATGAGCAGTTCTTC
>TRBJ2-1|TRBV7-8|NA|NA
CASSLALAPAIEQFF
TGTGCCAGCAGCTTAGCGCTTGCCCCAGCTATTGAGCAGTTCTTC
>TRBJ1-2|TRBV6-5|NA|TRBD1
CASSFRTGVRNYGYTF
TGTGCCAGCAGTTTCAGGACAGGGGTTAGGAACTATGGCTACACCTTC
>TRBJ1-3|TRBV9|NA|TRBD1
CASSVTGASGNTIYF
TGTGCCAGCAGCGTGACAGGGGCCTCTGGAAACACCATATATTTT